The 6 T cell receptor beta chains presented below share a single source sample, sequenced in a study of identifying expanded T cells in peripheral blood. Assay used: immunoSEQ multiplex PCR; TCRdb lists only in-frame clones, some missing. The table lists fewer than 60,000 clones, less than 85% of them singletons. The source material was blood. Every receptor here comes from a person between 18 and 75 years old in good health.

The J gene is TRBJ2-3, the V gene TRBV5-1, with D uncertain. Germline V gene data show CDR1 as SGHRS and CDR2 as YFSETQ. This CDR3 has 15 amino acids. V lost 0 bases, J lost 2 bases, and 10 bases lay in between. In DNA, the CDR3 is TGCGCCAGCAGCTTGGATAGTACCCCCACAGATACGCAGTATTTT. Translated, it gives CASSLDSTPTDTQYF.

V is TRBV30 and J is TRBJ2-6; 8 positions agree with TRBD1. The germline V gene encodes CDR1 GTSNPN and CDR2 SVGIG (reference sequence). The V and J ends lost 4 bases and 0 bases, in that order; junction bases with no gene match: 11. The CDR3 length is 18 residues. The CDR3, as DNA: TGTGCCTGGATGTGGACAGGGAGCGGAAACTCTGGGGCCAACGTCCTGACTTTC. Translating gives CAWMWTGSGNSGANVLTF.

The chain employs TRBV5-6 and TRBJ2-3; D call uncertain. The CDR3 runs to 13 residues. Germline V gives CDR1 SGHDT, CDR2 YYEEEE. V lost 2 bases, J lost 0 bases, and 4 bases lay in between. The CDR3 here is CASSFESTDTQYF. CDR3 nucleotides: TGTGCCAGCAGCTTCGAAAGCACAGATACGCAGTATTTT.

This clone was recorded a few times. V usage is TRBV7-9 and J usage is TRBJ1-3, with D unclear. The CDR3 length is 12 residues. V gave up 2 bases and J gave up 4 bases, with 3 bases separating them. CDR1 SEHNR and CDR2 FQNEAQ come from the germline V gene (reference sequence). The CDR3 sequence: CASSLQGNTIYF. The CDR3 coding sequence is TGTGCCAGCAGCTTACAAGGAAACACCATATATTTT. The full variable domain, its missing parts supplied by reference TRBV7-9 and TRBJ1-3, is DTGVSQNPRHKITKRGQNVTFRCDPISEHNRLYWYRQTLGQGPEFLTYFQNEAQLEKSRLLSDRFSAERPKGSFSTLEIQRTEQGDSAMYLCASSLQGNTIYFGEGSWLTVV.

The chain employs TRBV5-4 and TRBJ1-5; D not certain. Trimming stripped 1 base from V and 3 bases from J, with 11 bases between. The CDR3 covers 15 residues. Per germline, CDR1 SGHNT and CDR2 YYREEE (reference sequence). CDR3 region: CASSLNSGNNQPQHF. CDR3 coding DNA: TGTGCCAGCAGCTTGAATTCGGGGAACAATCAGCCCCAGCATTTT.

The chain employs TRBV15 and TRBJ1-5, with a tentative D call TRBD1 (5 bases). Per germline, CDR1 LNHNV and CDR2 YYDKDF (reference sequence). The CDR3 runs to 15 residues. Deletions cut 5 bases from V and 1 base from J, with 12 bases between. CDR3 DNA: TGTGCCACCAGCCCCCATGGGGGGAGCAATCAGCCCCAGCATTTT. Its translation: CATSPHGGSNQPQHF.